The clone carrying this TCR beta chain was observed many times. Its antigen is undetermined. Beta-chain TCR CDR3 regions were amplified from RNA transcripts. Second-round multiplex PCR came after first-round RT-PCR with HTBI primers. From the multiplex PCR reads, TCRdb called clonotypes with MiXCR, one entry per CDR3 protein. The table has approximately 1.2 million distinct CDR3 sequences, about two fifths seen once. Researchers turned away patients with other autoimmune diseases, uncontrolled infections, pregnancy or lactation. The diagnosis was founded upon clinical symptoms, serum thyroxine, TRAb, thyroid ultrasound and orbital computed tomography. The record originates from a study of Graves' ophthalmopathy and Graves' hyperthyroidism. Study context: No ophthalmopathy within 18 months of follow-up signified stable hyperthyroidism. Overall study findings and caveats: Blood also harbored most expanded thyroid clonotypes above 0.001 frequency.

This CDR3 spans 15 amino acids. Germline CDR1 SGHTA, CDR2 FQGNSA. After removal of 5 bases from V and 2 bases from J, the junction contained 4 bases not matched to a gene. The sequence derives from an adult man with Graves' hyperthyroidism. The sequencing input was peripheral blood or thyroid tissue (not recorded which). The rearrangement uses TRBV7-2 and TRBJ1-5, with 9 bases aligning to TRBD1. CDR3 protein: CASSPRTGGNQPQHF. For the CDR3, the DNA is TGTGCCAGCAGCCCGAGGACAGGGGGCAATCAGCCCCAGCATTTT.